Shown below are 7 T cell receptor beta chains from a single sample sequenced in a study of T-cell memory formation after mild COVID-19. TCRdb ran MiXCR on the 5' RACE reads and lists one entry per CDR3 protein. The table includes a few hundred thousand distinct CDR3 sequences, roughly 17% detected once. Sequencing used PBMCs or a T cell subset sorted from them (not recorded which). These receptors originate from a man younger than 35 who had mild COVID-19 (a few samples of this study predate the infection). Cell type and time point are not known.

The chain employs TRBV4-3 and TRBJ1-3; D gene uncertain. This CDR3 spans 13 amino acids. V was shortened by 5 bases and J by 0 bases, with 5 bases between the two germline ends. The germline V gene has CDR1 LGHNA and CDR2 YSLEER. DNA for the CDR3: TGCGCCAGCAGCACTACCTCTGGAAACACCATATATTTT. Protein product: CASSTTSGNTIYF.

This clonotype has just a few counts. The chain links TRBV7-3 to TRBJ2-1, with 8 bases matching TRBD1. The germline CDR1 and CDR2 sequences are SGHTA and FQGTGA. The CDR3 length is 16 residues. Trimming took 0 bases from V and 8 from J; bases not matched to a gene: 9. The CDR3 sequence: CASSLTPLGQEDEQFF. In DNA form, the CDR3 reads TGTGCCAGCAGCTTAACCCCCTTGGGACAGGAGGATGAGCAGTTCTTC. Using reference TRBV7-3 and TRBJ2-1 for the parts outside the CDR3, the full variable domain is GAGVSQTPSNKVTEKGKYVELRCDPISGHTALYWYRQSLGQGPEFLIYFQGTGAADDSGLPNDRFFAVRPEGSVSTLKIQRTERGDSAVYLCASSLTPLGQEDEQFFGPGTRLTVL.

This clonotype appeared a few times. The V and J genes are TRBV6-5 and TRBJ1-5; D is unclear. This CDR3 is 15 amino acids long. The V end lost 0 bases, the J end lost 2 bases, and 8 bases lay between the germline ends. Germline V gives CDR1 MNHEY, CDR2 SVGAGI. The CDR3 protein is CASSYSTKGNQPQHF. The DNA for the CDR3 is TGTGCCAGCAGTTACTCAACCAAAGGCAATCAGCCCCAGCATTTT.

This chain connects TRBV2 to TRBJ1-2, with a weak D call TRBD1 (6 bases). The CDR3 runs 15 residues. The V end was cut by 0 bases, the J end by 3 bases, with 11 bases between. Germline lookup yields CDR1 SNHLY and CDR2 FYNNEI. Here the CDR3 DNA reads TGTGCCAGCAGTGAAGCGCCAGGGGATTACTATGGCTACACCTTC. Translation gives CASSEAPGDYYGYTF.

The genes are TRBV18 and TRBJ2-1, with D maybe TRBD1 (5 bases). Per germline, CDR1 KGHSH and CDR2 LQKENI. Deletions cut 6 bases from V and 5 bases from J, with 11 bases between. The CDR3 is made up of 13 amino acids. The CDR3 loop is CASSRDSDNEQFF. The CDR3 nucleotides are TGTGCCAGCTCGCGAGACAGTGACAATGAGCAGTTCTTC.

The rearrangement joins TRBV7-2 to TRBJ1-6; 7 positions match TRBD1. J was trimmed by 9 bases and V by 4 bases; bases with no gene match: 6. CDR3 length: 14 residues. CDR1 and CDR2 from the germline V gene are SGHTA and FQGNSA. The CDR3 nucleotides read TGTGCCAGCAGCTCCGGGACAGCAGGTTCACCCCTCCACTTT. Its protein product is CASSSGTAGSPLHF.

This clonotype was counted many times. The J gene is TRBJ2-7, the V gene TRBV4-3; possible D gene TRBD1, 5 bases. Trimming took 0 bases from V and 2 from J, leaving 14 bases between them. This CDR3 is built from 16 residues. Germline assignment: CDR1 LGHNA and CDR2 YSLEER. CDR3 residues: CASSQEVPGPAYEQYF. Written as DNA, the CDR3 is TGCGCCAGCAGCCAAGAGGTACCAGGGCCGGCCTACGAGCAGTACTTC.